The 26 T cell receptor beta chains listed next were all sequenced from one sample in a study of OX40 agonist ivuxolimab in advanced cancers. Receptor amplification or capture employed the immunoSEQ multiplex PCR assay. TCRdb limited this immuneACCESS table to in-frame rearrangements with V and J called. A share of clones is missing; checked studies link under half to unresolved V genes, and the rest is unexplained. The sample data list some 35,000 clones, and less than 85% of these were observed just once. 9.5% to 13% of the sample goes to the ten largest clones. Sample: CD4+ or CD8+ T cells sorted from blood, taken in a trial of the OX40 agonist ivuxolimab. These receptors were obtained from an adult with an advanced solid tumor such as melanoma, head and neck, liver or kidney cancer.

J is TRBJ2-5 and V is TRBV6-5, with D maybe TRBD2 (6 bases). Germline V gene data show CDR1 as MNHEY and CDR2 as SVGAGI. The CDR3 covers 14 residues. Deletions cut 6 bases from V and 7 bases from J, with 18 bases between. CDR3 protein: CASSPQTTSRTQYF. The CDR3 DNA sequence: TGTGCCAGCAGCCCGCAGACAACTAGCAGGACCCAGTACTTC.

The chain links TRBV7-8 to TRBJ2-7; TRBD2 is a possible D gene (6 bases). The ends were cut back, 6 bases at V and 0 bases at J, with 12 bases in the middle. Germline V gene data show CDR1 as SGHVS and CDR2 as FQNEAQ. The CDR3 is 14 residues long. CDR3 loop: CASRTLASSYEQYF. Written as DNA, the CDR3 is TGTGCCAGCAGGACCCTAGCGAGCTCCTACGAGCAGTACTTC.

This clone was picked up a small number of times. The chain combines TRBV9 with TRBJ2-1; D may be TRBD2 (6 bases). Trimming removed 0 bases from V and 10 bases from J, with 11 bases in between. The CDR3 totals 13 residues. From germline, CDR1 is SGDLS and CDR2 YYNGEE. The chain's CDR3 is CASSVELAGEQFF. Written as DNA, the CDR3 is TGTGCCAGCAGCGTAGAACTAGCAGGCGAGCAGTTCTTC.

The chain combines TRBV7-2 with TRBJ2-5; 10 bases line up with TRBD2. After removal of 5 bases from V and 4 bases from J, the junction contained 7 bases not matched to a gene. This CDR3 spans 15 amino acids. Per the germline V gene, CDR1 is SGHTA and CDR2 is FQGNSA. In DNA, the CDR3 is TGTGCCAGCAGCCGAAGCGGGAGGGGGCGAGAGACCCAGTACTTC. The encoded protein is CASSRSGRGRETQYF. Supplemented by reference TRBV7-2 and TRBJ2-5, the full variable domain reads GAGVSQSPSNKVTEKGKDVELRCDPISGHTALYWYRQSLGQGLEFLIYFQGNSAPDKSGLPSDRFSAERTGGSVSTLTIQRTQQEDSAVYLCASSRSGRGRETQYFGPGTRLLVL.

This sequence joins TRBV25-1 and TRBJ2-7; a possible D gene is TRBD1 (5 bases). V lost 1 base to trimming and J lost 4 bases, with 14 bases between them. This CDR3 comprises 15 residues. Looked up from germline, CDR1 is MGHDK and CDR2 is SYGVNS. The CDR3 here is CASSESEGVGYEQYF. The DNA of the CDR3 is TGTGCCAGCAGTGAATCGGAAGGGGTGGGGTACGAGCAGTACTTC.

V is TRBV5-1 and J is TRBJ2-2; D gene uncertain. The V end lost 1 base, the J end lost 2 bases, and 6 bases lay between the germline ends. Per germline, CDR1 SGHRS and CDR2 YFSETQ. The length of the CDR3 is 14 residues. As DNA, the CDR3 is TGCGCCAGCAGCTTGTACGCTAACACCGGGGAGCTGTTTTTT. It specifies CASSLYANTGELFF.

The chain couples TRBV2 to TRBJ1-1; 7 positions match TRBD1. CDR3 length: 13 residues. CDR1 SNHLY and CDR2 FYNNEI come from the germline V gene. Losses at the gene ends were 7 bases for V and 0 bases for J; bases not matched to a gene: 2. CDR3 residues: CASNDRVNTEAFF. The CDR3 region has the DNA TGTGCCAGCAATGACAGGGTGAACACTGAAGCTTTCTTT.

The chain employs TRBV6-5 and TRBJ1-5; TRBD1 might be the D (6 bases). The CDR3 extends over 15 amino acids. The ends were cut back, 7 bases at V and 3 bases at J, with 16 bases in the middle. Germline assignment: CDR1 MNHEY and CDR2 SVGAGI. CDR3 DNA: TGTGCCAGCAAGCCACCGGGACAAGACAATCAGCCCCAGCATTTT. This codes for CASKPPGQDNQPQHF.

The CDR3 nucleotides are TGTGCCAGCAGTCCCGACAGAGTTTATGGCTACACCTTC. Amino acids: CASSPDRVYGYTF. The gene calls are TRBV6-6 and TRBJ1-2; a weak D match, TRBD1 (5 bases). V was shortened by 5 bases and J by 5 bases, with 12 bases between the two germline ends. Germline assignment: CDR1 MNHNY and CDR2 SVGAGI (reference sequence). CDR3 length equals 13 residues.

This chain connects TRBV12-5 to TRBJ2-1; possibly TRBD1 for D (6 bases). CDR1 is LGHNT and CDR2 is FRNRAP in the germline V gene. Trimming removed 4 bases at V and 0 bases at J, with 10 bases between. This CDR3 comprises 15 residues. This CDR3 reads CASGSGAFSYNEQFF. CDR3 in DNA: TGTGCTAGTGGTTCAGGGGCCTTCTCCTACAATGAGCAGTTCTTC.

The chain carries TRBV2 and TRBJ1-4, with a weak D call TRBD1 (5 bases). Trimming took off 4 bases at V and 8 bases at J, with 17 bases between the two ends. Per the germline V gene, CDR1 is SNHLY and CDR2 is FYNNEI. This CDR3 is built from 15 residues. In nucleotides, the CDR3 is TGTGCCAGCAGTGGCCAGGGCGGGATAAGCGAAAAACTGTTTTTT. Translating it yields CASSGQGGISEKLFF.

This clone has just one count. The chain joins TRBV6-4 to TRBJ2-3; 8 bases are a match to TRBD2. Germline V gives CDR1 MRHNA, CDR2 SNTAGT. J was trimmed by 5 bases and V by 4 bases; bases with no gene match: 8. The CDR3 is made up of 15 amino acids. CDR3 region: CASSATGGAQDTQYF. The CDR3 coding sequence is TGTGCCAGCAGTGCCACGGGGGGGGCGCAAGATACGCAGTATTTT.

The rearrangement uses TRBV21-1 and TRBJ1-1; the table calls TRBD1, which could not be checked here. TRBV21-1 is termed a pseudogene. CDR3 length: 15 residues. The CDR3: CASSMLGTGDTEAFF. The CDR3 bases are TGTGCCAGCAGCATGCTTGGGACAGGGGATACTGAAGCTTTCTTT.

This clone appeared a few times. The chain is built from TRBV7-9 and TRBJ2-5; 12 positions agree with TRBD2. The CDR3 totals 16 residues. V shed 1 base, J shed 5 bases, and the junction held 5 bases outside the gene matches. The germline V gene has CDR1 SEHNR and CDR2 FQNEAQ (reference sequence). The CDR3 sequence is CASSLGTSGVRETQYF. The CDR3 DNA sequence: TGTGCCAGCAGCTTAGGGACTAGCGGGGTCCGGGAGACCCAGTACTTC.

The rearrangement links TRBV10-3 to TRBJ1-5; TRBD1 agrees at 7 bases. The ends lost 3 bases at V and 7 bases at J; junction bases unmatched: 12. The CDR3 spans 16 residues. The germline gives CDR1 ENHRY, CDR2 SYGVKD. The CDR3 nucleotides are TGTGCCATCAGTGACTCAGGGGGTACGCTCTTACAGCCCCAGCATTTT. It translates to CAISDSGGTLLQPQHF.

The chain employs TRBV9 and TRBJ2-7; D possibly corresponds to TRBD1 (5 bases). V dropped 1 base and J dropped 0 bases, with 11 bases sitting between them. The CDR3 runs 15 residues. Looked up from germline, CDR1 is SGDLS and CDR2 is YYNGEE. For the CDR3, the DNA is TGTGCCAGCAGCGTAAGGCAGGGTCCCTCCTACGAGCAGTACTTC. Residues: CASSVRQGPSYEQYF.

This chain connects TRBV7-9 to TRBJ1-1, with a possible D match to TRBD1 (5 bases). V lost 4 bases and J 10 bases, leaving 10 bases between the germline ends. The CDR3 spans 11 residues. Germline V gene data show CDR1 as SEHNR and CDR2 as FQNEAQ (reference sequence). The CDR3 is CASSSGVGAFF. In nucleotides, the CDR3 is TGTGCCAGCAGCTCGGGGGTGGGAGCTTTCTTT.

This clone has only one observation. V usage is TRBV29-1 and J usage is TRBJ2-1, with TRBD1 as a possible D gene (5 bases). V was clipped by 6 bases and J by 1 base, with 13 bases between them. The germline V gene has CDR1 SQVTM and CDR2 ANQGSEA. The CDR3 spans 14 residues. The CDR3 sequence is CSVSRTLSYNEQFF. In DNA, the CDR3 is TGCAGCGTCTCCCGGACACTTTCCTACAATGAGCAGTTCTTC.

CDR3 residues: CASSYSGDSYEQYF. The CDR3 DNA reads as TGTGCCAGCAGTTACTCGGGGGACTCCTACGAGCAGTACTTC. J is TRBJ2-7 and V is TRBV6-5; TRBD1 or TRBD2 may be the D gene (5 bases each). Per the germline V gene, CDR1 is MNHEY and CDR2 is SVGAGI. The CDR3 has 14 residues. The ends were cut back, 0 bases at V and 0 bases at J, with 6 bases in the middle.

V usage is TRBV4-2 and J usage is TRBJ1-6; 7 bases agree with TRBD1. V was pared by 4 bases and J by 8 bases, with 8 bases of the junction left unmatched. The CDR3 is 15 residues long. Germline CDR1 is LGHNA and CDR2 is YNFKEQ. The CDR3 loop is CASSPSTGWDSPLHF. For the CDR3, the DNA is TGTGCCAGCAGCCCCTCGACAGGGTGGGATTCACCCCTCCACTTT.

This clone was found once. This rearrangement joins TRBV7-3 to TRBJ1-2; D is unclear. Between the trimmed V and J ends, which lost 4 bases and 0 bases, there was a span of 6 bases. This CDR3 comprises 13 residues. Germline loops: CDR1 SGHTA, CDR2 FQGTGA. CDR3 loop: CASSSNTNYGYTF. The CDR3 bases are TGTGCCAGCAGCTCAAATACTAACTATGGCTACACCTTC.

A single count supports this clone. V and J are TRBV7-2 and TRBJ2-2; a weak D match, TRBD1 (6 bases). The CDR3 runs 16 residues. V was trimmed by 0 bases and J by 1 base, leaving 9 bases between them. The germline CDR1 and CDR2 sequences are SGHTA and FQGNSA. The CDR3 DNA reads TGTGCCAGCAGCTTAGCTAGAGGGGGGAACACCGGGGAGCTGTTTTTT. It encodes CASSLARGGNTGELFF.

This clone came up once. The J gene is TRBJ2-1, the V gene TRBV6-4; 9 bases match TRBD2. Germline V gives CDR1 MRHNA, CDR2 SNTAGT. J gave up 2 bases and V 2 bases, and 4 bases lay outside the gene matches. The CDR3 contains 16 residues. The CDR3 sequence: CASSDTAGGTYNEQFF. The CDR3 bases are TGTGCCAGCAGTGACACAGCGGGGGGCACCTACAATGAGCAGTTCTTC.

CDR3 protein: CASSLSNSYEQYF. CDR3 sequence (DNA): TGTGCCAGCAGCTTAAGTAACTCCTACGAGCAGTACTTC. V and J are TRBV7-9 and TRBJ2-7; D is unresolved. Per the germline V gene, CDR1 is SEHNR and CDR2 is FQNEAQ (reference sequence). This CDR3 is 13 amino acids long. V lost 2 bases and J 0 bases, leaving 5 bases between the germline ends.

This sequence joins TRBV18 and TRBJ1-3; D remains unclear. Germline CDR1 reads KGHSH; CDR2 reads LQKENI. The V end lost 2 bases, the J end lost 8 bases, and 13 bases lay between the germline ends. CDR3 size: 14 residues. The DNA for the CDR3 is TGTGCCAGCTCACCAACCCCTGGACGGGACACCATATATTTT. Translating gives CASSPTPGRDTIYF.

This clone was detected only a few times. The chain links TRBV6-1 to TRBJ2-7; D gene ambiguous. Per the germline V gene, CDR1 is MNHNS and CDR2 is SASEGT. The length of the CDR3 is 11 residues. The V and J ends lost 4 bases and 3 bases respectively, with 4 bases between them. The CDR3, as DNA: TGTGCCAGCAGTGTAGTCTACGAGCAGTACTTC. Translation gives CASSVVYEQYF.